This entry lists 14 T cell receptor beta chains sequenced from one sample in a study of blood T cells in healthy people across ages. A sample-barcoded 5' primer and a J-beta primer mix were used in a second PCR of about 6 to 11 cycles. TCRdb re-derived calls from the 5' RACE reads in MiXCR, one entry per CDR3 protein. The repertoire consists of 1,500,000 or so distinct CDR3 sequences, with around 59% occurring once and the leading ten covering under 8.5%. Material for sequencing was blood. These receptors came from a man younger than 35 in good health.

The genes are TRBV29-1 and TRBJ1-1; 9 bases map to TRBD1. The V and J ends lost 7 bases and 5 bases, in that order; junction bases with no gene match: 8. Germline values: CDR1 SQVTM, CDR2 ANQGSEA. This CDR3 is 13 amino acids long. DNA of the CDR3: TGCAGCGCTCAACAGGGGGCAAGGACTGAAGCTTTCTTT. Protein product: CSAQQGARTEAFF.

The V and J genes are TRBV2 and TRBJ1-2; D gene uncertain. This CDR3 region has 13 residues. Trimming took 1 base from V and 2 from J, leaving 5 bases between them. In germline, CDR1 is SNHLY, CDR2 FYNNEI. The CDR3 DNA follows: TGTGCCAGCAGTGAAGGGACGAACTATGGCTACACCTTC. Its translation: CASSEGTNYGYTF. The full variable domain, with the rest looked up from reference TRBV2 and TRBJ1-2, is EPEVTQTPSHQVTQMGQEVILRCVPISNHLYFYWYRQILGQKVEFLVSFYNNEISEKSEIFDDQFSVERPDGSNFTLKIRSTKLEDSAMYFCASSEGTNYGYTFGSGTRLTVV.

With respect to this clonotype: A much bigger clone sits one base away, suggesting this may be a read error. V is TRBV6-2 or TRBV6-3 and J is TRBJ2-7, with 8 bases that match TRBD1. J was trimmed by 3 bases and V by 8 bases; bases with no gene match: 3. Per germline, CDR1 MNHEY and CDR2 SVGEGT. The CDR3 contains 12 residues. The CDR3 loop is CASGDRRYEQYF. The CDR3 DNA reads as TGTGCCAGCGGGGACAGGCGCTACGAGCAGTACTTC.

This chain uses TRBV18 with TRBJ2-7; TRBD2 is a possible D gene (5 bases). The V end lost 5 bases, the J end lost 2 bases, and 16 bases lay between the germline ends. Germline lookup yields CDR1 KGHSH and CDR2 LQKENI. The CDR3 loop spans 15 amino acids. CDR3 loop: CASSSDTPGAYEQYF. CDR3 nucleotides: TGTGCCAGCTCAAGTGACACCCCCGGGGCCTACGAGCAGTACTTC.

This clonotype has a handful of counts. This chain joins TRBV4-1 and TRBJ2-7; tentative D call: TRBD2 (6 bases). This CDR3 region has 18 residues. Trimming left V 1 base short and J 0 bases short, with 19 bases between. Germline V gene sequence: CDR1 MGHRA, CDR2 YSYEKL. CDR3 loop: CASSQVIPTSRSSYEQYF. For the CDR3, the DNA is TGCGCCAGCAGCCAAGTCATCCCCACTAGCAGGAGCTCCTACGAGCAGTACTTC.

This CDR3 is CASGYREGGYGYTF. CDR3 nucleotides: TGTGCCAGCGGATACAGGGAGGGCGGGTATGGCTACACCTTC. The chain couples TRBV27 to TRBJ1-2, with a weak D call TRBD1 (6 bases). CDR3 size: 14 residues. Trimming left V 8 bases short and J 5 bases short, with 18 bases between. Per the germline V gene, CDR1 is MNHEY and CDR2 is SMNVEV (reference sequence).

This clonotype showed up just once. V is TRBV6-1 and J is TRBJ2-1; 10 positions match TRBD1. With 4 bases clipped from V and 7 bases from J, the junction kept 10 bases outside the gene matches. Per the germline V gene, CDR1 is MNHNS and CDR2 is SASEGT. CDR3 size: 16 residues. Here the CDR3 DNA reads TGTGCCAGCAGTGGACCCCGGGACAGGGGCCTTAATGAGCAGTTCTTC. It yields the protein CASSGPRDRGLNEQFF.

The CDR3 nucleotides are TGTACGGGTAGGGCGAGTCTTGGAAACATTCAGTACTTC. Translation: CTGRASLGNIQYF. The chain couples TRBV6-2 or TRBV6-3 to TRBJ2-4; D remains ambiguous. Germline V gene lookup returns CDR1 MNHEY and CDR2 SVGEGT. CDR3 size: 13 residues.

V usage is TRBV3-1 and J usage is TRBJ1-2; D not resolved. Trimming removed 4 bases from V and 8 bases from J, with 14 bases in between. The CDR3 runs 13 residues. Germline V CDR1 and CDR2: LGHDT, YNNKEL (reference sequence). The CDR3 bases are TGTGCCAGCAGCCTGATAGGAGGGCGCGGCTACACCTTC. This codes for CASSLIGGRGYTF.

The chain links TRBV20-1 to TRBJ2-4; TRBD1 or TRBD2 may be the D gene (6 bases each). The end of the DNA aligns better with TRBJ2-7, so the J call may be wrong. Germline V gene lookup returns CDR1 DFQATT and CDR2 SNEGSKA (reference sequence). This CDR3 is built from 14 residues. DNA for the CDR3: TGCAGTGCTAAAGGGGGGTTAGGGGACTACGAGCAGTACTTC. It codes for CSAKGGLGDYEQYF.

On this clonotype: A much larger clone differs from this one at a single base, so this may be a read error. The rearrangement uses TRBV2 and TRBJ1-2; D is ambiguous. The CDR3 loop spans 11 amino acids. V lost 2 bases and J 3 bases, leaving 1 base between the germline ends. The germline gives CDR1 SNHLY, CDR2 FYNNEI. The CDR3 loop reads CASSEYYGYTF. The DNA of the CDR3 is TGTGCCAGCAGTGAATACTATGGCTACACCTTC.

The chain employs TRBV20-1 and TRBJ2-3; tentatively, D is TRBD2 (5 bases). The CDR3 covers 14 residues. In germline, CDR1 is DFQATT, CDR2 SNEGSKA (reference sequence). V gave up 1 base and J gave up 0 bases, with 8 bases separating them. The CDR3 sequence is CSARGGGSTDTQYF. DNA for the CDR3: TGCAGTGCTAGAGGCGGCGGGAGCACAGATACGCAGTATTTT.

The chain uses TRBV3-1 and TRBJ1-1; D might be TRBD1 (5 bases). Germline V lookup: CDR1 LGHDT, CDR2 YNNKEL (reference sequence). Trimming stripped 5 bases from V and 8 bases from J, with 15 bases between. This CDR3 spans 13 amino acids. The CDR3 sequence is CASSGPSRGEAFF. CDR3 DNA: TGTGCCAGCAGCGGCCCGAGTAGGGGAGAAGCTTTCTTT.

This clonotype was recorded a few times. The rearrangement uses TRBV20-1 and TRBJ2-5; D unclear. Germline V gene sequence: CDR1 DFQATT, CDR2 SNEGSKA (reference sequence). The V gene lost 1 base and the J gene lost 1 base, with 16 bases spanning the gap. The CDR3 consists of 16 residues. The CDR3 sequence: CSARGKMIPTQETQYF. The CDR3, as DNA: TGCAGTGCTAGAGGGAAAATGATACCTACCCAAGAGACCCAGTACTTC.